The table lists the clone carrying this TCR beta chain with a few counts. What it recognizes is unknown. The sample originates from a study of T-cell memory formation after mild COVID-19. TCR alpha and TCR beta cDNA libraries carrying sample barcodes and UMIs were produced by 5'RACE using constant-segment primers. In TCRdb, the 5' RACE reads were re-called with MiXCR into one record per CDR3 protein. The repertoire consists of approximately 200,000 distinct CDR3 sequences, with around 16% occurring once and the leading ten covering approximately 2.1%. Study-wide results and limits: Whereas later expanders leaned CD4+, clones contracting day 15 to 85 showed a balanced CD4/CD8 makeup. Shrinking CD4+ clones were chiefly CM and EM; CD8+ ones were chiefly EMRA. Some clones that responded turned up in pre-infection memory, which suggests that cross-reactive memory joined in.

The CDR3 has 14 residues. The V end lost 5 bases, the J end lost 6 bases, and 14 bases lay between the germline ends. Germline V lookup: CDR1 SGHTA, CDR2 FQGTGA. This chain joins TRBV7-3 and TRBJ1-5; D gene ambiguous. This TCR came from an adult woman who had mild COVID-19 (a few samples of this study predate the infection). Cell type and time point are not known. Sequencing input: PBMCs or a T cell subset sorted from them (not recorded which). The CDR3 region has the DNA TGTGCCAGCAGCCTCAAAGGTGGTGGTCAGCCCCAGCATTTT. It encodes CASSLKGGGQPQHF.